This paragraph covers one TCR beta chain sequence. The V segment lost 3 bases and the J segment 4 bases; nucleotides outside the gene matches: 9. This CDR3 spans 15 amino acids. Germline V gene data show CDR1 as MDHEN and CDR2 as SYDVKM. These data belong to a study of T cell changes during pregnancy in multiple sclerosis. The method was immunoSEQ multiplex PCR; TCRdb's version includes in-frame clones alone and lacks a portion of them. The top ten hold about 6.8% of the sample, which has tens of thousands of clones, over 85% seen once. The V and J genes are TRBV28 and TRBJ2-7; 7 nucleotides align to TRBD1. The receptor's source is a female donor with multiple sclerosis, enrolled in a pregnancy study. The starting material was CD8+ T cells from peripheral blood mononuclear cells, obtained in the third trimester of pregnancy. This chain's CDR3 is CASSFRDRSKYEQYF. The CDR3 DNA reads as TGTGCCAGCAGTTTCCGGGACAGATCCAAGTACGAGCAGTACTTC.